Shown below are 13 T cell receptor beta chains from a single sample sequenced in a study of blood T cell repertoires in COVID-19. Only in-frame clones appear in the TCRdb table, and some are missing; sequencing was by immunoSEQ multiplex PCR. In the table there are 140,000 or so clones, roughly 84% of which are singletons. The source material was peripheral blood. The receptor set was obtained from a young man with COVID-19, enrolled during active disease.

This clone appeared once. This chain joins TRBV27 and TRBJ2-3; 10 positions match TRBD2. Germline V gives CDR1 MNHEY, CDR2 SMNVEV (reference sequence). The length of the CDR3 is 15 residues. Trimming cost V 5 bases and J 2 bases; bases outside gene matches: 4. DNA of the CDR3: TGTGCCAGCAGTCTTAGCGGGAGGAACACAGATACGCAGTATTTT. This translates into CASSLSGRNTDTQYF.

This clone has a single count. The chain carries TRBV3-1 (or the pseudogene TRBV3-2) and TRBJ1-4, with D perhaps matching TRBD1 (6 bases). V gave up 3 bases and J gave up 8 bases, with 10 bases separating them. The germline V gene encodes CDR1 LGHDT and CDR2 YNNKEL (reference sequence). This CDR3 has 13 amino acids. The CDR3 loop is CASSQRGGEKLFF. CDR3 bases: TGTGCCAGCAGCCAGAGGGGGGGGGAAAAACTGTTTTTT.

V is TRBV27 and J is TRBJ2-7; D remains unclear. This CDR3 comprises 11 residues. V was trimmed by 5 bases and J by 2 bases, leaving 4 bases between them. Germline V CDR1 and CDR2: MNHEY, SMNVEV (reference sequence). The CDR3 protein is CASSQTYEQYF. CDR3 DNA sequence: TGTGCCAGCAGTCAAACCTACGAGCAGTACTTC.

The rearrangement links TRBV10-1 to TRBJ2-7; a possible D gene is TRBD2 (5 bases). Trimming removed 2 bases at V and 6 bases at J, with 11 bases between. The germline V gene has CDR1 WNHNN and CDR2 SYGVQD (reference sequence). This CDR3 comprises 13 residues. This CDR3 is CASSEGRGSEQYF. DNA of the CDR3: TGCGCCAGCAGTGAGGGTAGAGGGTCCGAGCAGTACTTC.

CDR3 loop: CASSYSGSDYEQYF. As DNA, the CDR3 is TGTGCCAGCAGCTATAGCGGGAGCGACTACGAGCAGTACTTC. V usage is TRBV11-2 and J usage is TRBJ2-7, with TRBD2 identical over 9 bases. V trimming: 4 bases; J trimming: 3 bases; junction bases outside the gene matches: 4. The CDR3 covers 14 residues. The germline CDR1 and CDR2 sequences are SGHAT and FQNNGV. The full variable domain, completed using reference TRBV11-2 and TRBJ2-7, is EAGVAQSPRYKIIEKRQSVAFWCNPISGHATLYWYQQILGQGPKLLIQFQNNGVVDDSQLPKDRFSAERLKGVDSTLKIQPAKLEDSAVYLCASSYSGSDYEQYFGPGTRLTVT.

The V call is TRBV7-8, the J call TRBJ1-3, with TRBD1 as a possible D gene (5 bases). The ends were cut back, 1 base at V and 2 bases at J, with 9 bases in the middle. The CDR3 sequence is 15 residues long. The V gene's germline CDR1 is SGHVS and CDR2 FQNEAQ. CDR3 in DNA: TGTGCCAGCAGCTTAGTCGGGGGGGCTGGAAACACCATATATTTT. Its translation is CASSLVGGAGNTIYF.

The V gene is TRBV7-8, the J gene TRBJ2-7, with D hard to call. CDR3 size: 13 residues. Germline assignment: CDR1 SGHVS and CDR2 FQNEAQ. V was trimmed by 1 base and J by 4 bases, leaving 8 bases between them. The chain's CDR3 is CASSLVSFYEQYF. The CDR3 coding sequence is TGTGCCAGCAGCTTAGTTAGTTTTTACGAGCAGTACTTC.

V usage is TRBV5-1 and J usage is TRBJ1-4; D may be TRBD1 (5 bases). Per germline, CDR1 SGHRS and CDR2 YFSETQ. Between the trimmed V and J ends, which lost 4 bases and 5 bases, there was a span of 15 bases. The CDR3 is 15 amino acids. The CDR3 is CASSPTRTPNEKLFF. The CDR3 bases are TGCGCCAGCAGCCCAACGAGGACACCCAATGAAAAACTGTTTTTT.

The chain recombines TRBV28 with TRBJ2-1; 11 bases match TRBD2. CDR1 is MDHEN, CDR2 SYDVKM, per germline. The CDR3 spans 15 residues. The ends lost 7 bases at V and 5 bases at J; junction bases unmatched: 7. CDR3 sequence reads: CASTHTSGRNNEQFF. The CDR3 DNA follows: TGTGCCAGCACTCATACTAGCGGGAGAAACAATGAGCAGTTCTTC.

Comment on this clone: This sample includes further DNA sequences coding for the same CDR3. This chain connects TRBV6-5 to TRBJ2-3; no clear D gene. The V gene lost 2 bases and the J gene lost 0 bases, with 12 bases spanning the gap. Germline V gives CDR1 MNHEY, CDR2 SVGAGI. CDR3 length: 16 residues. The CDR3 DNA reads TGTGCCAGCAGTTACGGTTCAGGCCCTAGCACAGATACGCAGTATTTT. It specifies CASSYGSGPSTDTQYF.

This clone occurred a few times. As DNA, the CDR3 is TGTGCCAGCTTCCAGAACACTGAAGCTTTCTTT. As protein: CASFQNTEAFF. The chain combines TRBV28 with TRBJ1-1, with D uncertain. The germline V and J ends were trimmed by 8 bases and 1 base, with 5 bases remaining between them. This CDR3 is built from 11 residues. Germline loops: CDR1 MDHEN, CDR2 SYDVKM.

The V gene is TRBV9, the J gene TRBJ2-7; 10 bases align to TRBD2. V gave up 0 bases and J gave up 5 bases; unmatched junction bases: 8. CDR3 length: 16 amino acids. The germline CDR1 and CDR2 sequences are SGDLS and YYNGEE. The CDR3 DNA follows: TGTGCCAGCAGCGTAGCGGGAGCGGGAGGGCCGGACGAGCAGTACTTC. Protein product: CASSVAGAGGPDEQYF.

This clone was detected only once. This rearrangement joins TRBV7-9 to TRBJ2-5; 7 nucleotides match TRBD1. The CDR3 is made up of 17 amino acids. After removal of 2 bases from V and 5 bases from J, the junction contained 14 bases not matched to a gene. Germline values: CDR1 SEHNR, CDR2 FQNEAQ (reference sequence). Written as DNA, the CDR3 is TGTGCCAGCAGCTTACCGCTCCAAAGACAGGGAATGGAGACCCAGTACTTC. This codes for CASSLPLQRQGMETQYF.